This T cell receptor beta chain was sequenced for a study of T cells in Graves' hyperthyroidism and ophthalmopathy. Many counts were recorded for this clonotype. RNA transcripts were the template for amplifying TCR beta CDR3 regions. TCR CDR3 regions were first amplified by RT-PCR with HTBI primers. Using its own MiXCR run on the multiplex PCR reads, TCRdb lists one record per CDR3 protein. The profile covers roughly 400,000 distinct CDR3 sequences, with more than 15% appearing a single time and 25% to 35% taken by the ten largest. Clinical symptoms, serum thyroxine and TRAb, thyroid ultrasound and orbital computed tomography together formed the diagnostic basis. The CDR3 runs 15 residues. The V gene's germline CDR1 is SGHAT and CDR2 FQNNGV. Trimming cost V 5 bases and J 3 bases; bases outside gene matches: 9.

The TCR was taken from a woman younger than 35 with Graves' hyperthyroidism that later progressed to Graves' ophthalmopathy. Specimen: blood. The rearrangement links TRBV11-2 to TRBJ2-7, with 8 bases matching TRBD1. The CDR3 region is CASSRTGQGGYEQYF. The DNA for the CDR3 is TGTGCCAGCAGCAGAACTGGACAGGGCGGCTACGAGCAGTACTTC.